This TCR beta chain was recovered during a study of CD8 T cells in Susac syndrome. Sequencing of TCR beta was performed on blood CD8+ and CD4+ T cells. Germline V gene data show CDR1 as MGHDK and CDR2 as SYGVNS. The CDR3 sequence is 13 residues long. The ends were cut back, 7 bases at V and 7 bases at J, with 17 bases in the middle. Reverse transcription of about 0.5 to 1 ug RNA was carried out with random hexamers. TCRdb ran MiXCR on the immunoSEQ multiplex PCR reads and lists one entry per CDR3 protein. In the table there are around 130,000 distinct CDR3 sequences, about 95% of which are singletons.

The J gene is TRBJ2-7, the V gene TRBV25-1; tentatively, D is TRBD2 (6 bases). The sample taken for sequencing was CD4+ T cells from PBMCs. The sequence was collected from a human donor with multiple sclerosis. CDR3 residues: CASIPLLGGEQYF. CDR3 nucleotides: TGTGCCAGCATCCCCTTACTGGGGGGTGAGCAGTACTTC.